Below, one T cell receptor beta chain is given with its context. What it binds is unknown. This may be a read error, as it is one base from a much larger clone. The length of the CDR3 is 16 residues. The germline CDR1 and CDR2 sequences are KGHSH and LQKENI. This entry belongs to a study of read filtering for tumor transcriptome and immune sequencing. About the research overall: DNase treatment preceded whole-transcriptome library preparation. Broader study findings: IR-seq and RNA-seq agreed better without single-read clonotypes. IR-seq captured clonotypes deeper and more reliably than RNA-seq.

From approximately 400 ng of RNA, a library with molecular barcoded alpha/delta and beta/gamma adaptors was made. TCRdb independently ran MiXCR on the reads; one entry per CDR3 protein. The top ten clones hold less than 45% of a sample with more than 35,000 distinct CDR3 sequences, roughly 13% of them seen once. V is TRBV18 and J is TRBJ2-7, with unresolved D. The source of this sequence is a donor at least 40 years old with multiple myeloma. Sequencing was carried out using a population of CD138-negative cells sorted from bone marrow. The CDR3 region is CASSPQTGDPSYERYF. In DNA, the CDR3 is TGTGCCAGCTCACCACAGACTGGTGACCCATCCTACGAGCGGTACTTC.